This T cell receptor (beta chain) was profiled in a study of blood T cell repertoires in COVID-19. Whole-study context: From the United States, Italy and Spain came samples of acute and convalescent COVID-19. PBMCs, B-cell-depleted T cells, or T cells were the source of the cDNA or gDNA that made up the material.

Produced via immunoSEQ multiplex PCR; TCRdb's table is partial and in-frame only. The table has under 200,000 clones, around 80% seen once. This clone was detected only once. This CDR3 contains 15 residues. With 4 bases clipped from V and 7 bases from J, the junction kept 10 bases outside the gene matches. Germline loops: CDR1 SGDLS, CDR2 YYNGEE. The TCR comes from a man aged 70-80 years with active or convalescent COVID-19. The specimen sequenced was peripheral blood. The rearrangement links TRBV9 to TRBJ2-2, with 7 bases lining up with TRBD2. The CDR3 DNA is TGTGCCAGCAGCCCCAGCCCGGGGGGTGTCGGGGAGCTGTTTTTT. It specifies CASSPSPGGVGELFF.